This TCR beta chain comes out of a study of lymphopenia after photon versus proton radiotherapy. Notes on the study in general: Photon-treated patients lost naive T cells and TCR diversity; proton-treated stayed stable. Survival link was tested only in deceased patients; proton benefit remains a possibility. After lymphocyte nadir, photon-treated repertoires showed oligoclonal expansion, especially CD8+ Temra. Post-nadir TCR diversity decline inversely tracked overall survival among those who died.

Concerning this clone itself: Antigen: not known.

Germline CDR1 and CDR2: LNHDA and SQIVND (reference sequence). The CDR3 runs 14 residues. Trimming took 7 bases from V and 4 from J; bases not matched to a gene: 9. Libraries were prepared by immunoSEQ multiplex PCR; TCRdb keeps only in-frame clonotypes and omits some of them. Of under 30,000 clones listed, about 91% are singletons. V is TRBV19 and J is TRBJ1-2, with TRBD1 matching over 7 bases. The sequencing used peripheral blood, collected from a patient treated with proton-based radiotherapy. This sequence was found in a woman aged 55-69 years with cholangiocarcinoma. Some clones in this sample may be carry-over from other donors' samples. CDR3 DNA sequence: TGTGCCAGTAATCCGGCAGGGGGTTTCTATGGCTACACCTTC. Its protein is CASNPAGGFYGYTF.